These 14 T cell receptor beta chains originate from one sample sequenced in a study of blood T cell repertoires in COVID-19. Profiling relied on immunoSEQ multiplex PCR, and the TCRdb table lists in-frame clones only, not all of them. The sample yields some 200,000 clones, about 86% seen once. The sample comprised peripheral blood. These receptors came from a woman in her 70s with COVID-19, enrolled during active disease.

The chain is built from TRBV11-3 and TRBJ2-5, with D maybe TRBD1 (6 bases). CDR1 and CDR2 (germline): SGHNT, YENEEA. The CDR3 length is 15 residues. Deletions cut 5 bases from V and 4 bases from J, with 17 bases between. The CDR3 region has the DNA TGTGCCAGCAGCCCCAGGTATACAGGGTCAGAGACCCAGTACTTC. It translates to CASSPRYTGSETQYF.

This chain connects TRBV23-1 to TRBJ2-3, with 9 bases fitting TRBD1. TRBV23-1 is identified as an open reading frame with a role that is uncertain. The CDR3 loop spans 14 amino acids. The junction had 10 bases not matched to a gene; V was cut back by 10 bases and J by 5 bases. The chain's CDR3 is CATTHRGQGDTQYF. As DNA, the CDR3 is TGCGCCACCACGCACAGGGGGCAGGGAGATACGCAGTATTTT.

The rearrangement links TRBV4-3 to TRBJ1-3; the D is unclear. The CDR3 contains 16 residues. The germline V gene encodes CDR1 LGHNA and CDR2 YSLEER. Trimming took 0 bases from V and 0 from J, leaving 9 bases between them. This chain's CDR3 is CASSQDHTVSGNTIYF. Written as DNA, the CDR3 is TGCGCCAGCAGCCAAGATCACACAGTCTCTGGAAACACCATATATTTT.

The J gene is TRBJ1-2, the V gene TRBV21-1. TRBV21-1 is tagged as a pseudogene. The CDR3 runs 8 residues. The CDR3 DNA sequence: TGTGCCAGCCCCCTGAGTTCCTTC. Translated: CASPLSSF.

The chain has TRBV5-4 and TRBJ1-2, with 10 nucleotides matching TRBD1. V was clipped by 4 bases and J by 8 bases; unmatched bases: 8. CDR1 and CDR2 (germline): SGHNT, YYREEE (reference sequence). The CDR3 has 14 residues. This chain's CDR3 is CASSPGTGDKGYTF. Here the CDR3 DNA reads TGTGCCAGCAGCCCAGGGACAGGGGACAAGGGCTACACCTTC.

V and J are TRBV4-1 and TRBJ2-1; TRBD2 matches 7 bases. CDR3 length: 17 residues. The J segment lost 0 bases and the V segment lost 3 bases, leaving 8 bases of the junction unmatched. The V gene's germline CDR1 is MGHRA and CDR2 YSYEKL. CDR3 sequence: CASSQDLTSFSYNEQFF. CDR3 in DNA: TGCGCCAGCAGCCAGGACCTGACTAGCTTCTCCTACAATGAGCAGTTCTTC.

V usage is TRBV5-6 and J usage is TRBJ1-4; maybe TRBD1 (5 bases). V was pared by 4 bases and J by 6 bases, with 16 bases between. From germline, CDR1 is SGHDT and CDR2 YYEEEE. CDR3 size: 15 residues. For the CDR3, the DNA is TGTGCCAGCAGCGCGGGGGGGAGAACCTATGAAAAACTGTTTTTT. Its protein product is CASSAGGRTYEKLFF.

The rearrangement joins TRBV11-2 to TRBJ2-5; weak D call: TRBD1 (5 bases). V dropped 1 base and J dropped 4 bases, with 10 bases sitting between them. Germline V gives CDR1 SGHAT, CDR2 FQNNGV. CDR3 size: 14 residues. CDR3 DNA: TGTGCCAGCAGCTTAGGAGTGCAGGGAGAGACCCAGTACTTC. Protein: CASSLGVQGETQYF.

The chain has TRBV7-9 and TRBJ2-5; no clear D. Germline lookup yields CDR1 SEHNR and CDR2 FQNEAQ (reference sequence). V was trimmed by 5 bases and J by 5 bases, leaving 9 bases between them. The CDR3 length is 12 residues. CDR3 loop: CASSQTPETQYF. CDR3 nucleotides: TGTGCCAGCAGCCAGACACCGGAGACCCAGTACTTC.

J is TRBJ1-1 and V is TRBV30, with D possibly matching TRBD1 (6 bases). Trimming stripped 2 bases from V and 4 bases from J, with 14 bases between. The germline V gene encodes CDR1 GTSNPN and CDR2 SVGIG (reference sequence). The CDR3 sequence is 14 residues long. The CDR3 sequence: CAWSYTTGSTEAFF. DNA of the CDR3: TGTGCCTGGAGTTACACCACAGGGTCCACTGAAGCTTTCTTT.

J is TRBJ1-5 and V is TRBV27; a weak D match, TRBD1 (5 bases). V was shortened by 6 bases and J by 6 bases, with 18 bases between the two germline ends. Germline lookup yields CDR1 MNHEY and CDR2 SMNVEV (reference sequence). The CDR3 contains 15 residues. The CDR3 protein is CASRPGGGGTQPQHF. CDR3 sequence (DNA): TGTGCCAGCAGGCCGGGGGGGGGAGGCACTCAGCCCCAGCATTTT.

The chain employs TRBV5-1 and TRBJ2-7, with TRBD1 matching 9 bases. The V gene end was trimmed by 1 base and the J gene end by 3 bases; junction bases not matched to a gene: 14. The length of the CDR3 is 18 residues. The germline gives CDR1 SGHRS, CDR2 YFSETQ. This chain's CDR3 is CASSLTDRGTTRSYEQYF. The CDR3 bases are TGCGCCAGCAGCTTGACGGACAGGGGTACCACCCGAAGCTACGAGCAGTACTTC.

The J gene is TRBJ2-1, the V gene TRBV5-1; 10 bases map to TRBD2. Trimming at V came to 4 bases and at J to 2 bases, leaving 9 bases not matched to a gene. This CDR3 has 17 residues. Germline V CDR1 and CDR2: SGHRS, YFSETQ. The CDR3 loop is CASSPLFTSGTYNEQFF. In DNA, the CDR3 is TGCGCCAGCAGCCCCCTTTTTACTAGCGGGACCTACAATGAGCAGTTCTTC.

This clone was found once. V and J are TRBV9 and TRBJ1-1; 8 nucleotides line up with TRBD1. Germline loops: CDR1 SGDLS, CDR2 YYNGEE. Trimming cost V 3 bases and J 6 bases; bases outside gene matches: 7. CDR3 length: 14 amino acids. CDR3 sequence (DNA): TGTGCCAGCAGCGAAATGGACAGGGCCGCTGAAGCTTTCTTT. Translated: CASSEMDRAAEAFF.